This TCR beta chain came from a study of T cell responses to AZD1222 COVID-19 vaccine. Sequenced by immunoSEQ multiplex PCR; TCRdb stores in-frame clones only, minus some. The sample holds 140,000 to 150,000 clones, 90% to 95% seen once. Regarding the study as a whole: Spike-specific TCR breadth and depth went up after people got two AZD1222 doses. Targeting of unmutated variant regions was reportedly seen in nearly half of spike-specific TCRs.

With regard to this clone: The antigen is not known.

The CDR3 runs 14 residues. Looked up from germline, CDR1 is SGHNT and CDR2 is YENEEA. The V end lost 2 bases, the J end lost 3 bases, and 10 bases lay between the germline ends. The sequence derives from an adult who received the AZD1222 COVID-19 vaccine. This material consisted of peripheral blood, taken 28 days after the second AZD1222 dose. This chain links TRBV11-3 with TRBJ1-1; D is unclear. CDR3 region: CASSLLSGDTEAFF. The DNA of the CDR3 is TGTGCCAGCAGCTTACTGTCTGGGGACACTGAAGCTTTCTTT.